The rows below give T cell receptor beta chains drawn from one sample of a study of vaccination and CD4 T cells after COVID-19. TCRdb itself ran the PCR reads through MiXCR, one entry per CDR3 protein. The data hold about 3,900 distinct CDR3 sequences, with about 19% observed a single time. Their antigens remain unidentified. Sequenced: CD4+ T cells from blood, cultured in vitro. The receptors shown here come from a human donor who had recovered from COVID-19. CDR3s include the opening cysteine and the closing phenylalanine or tryptophan. The D gene is left open where the match is weak.

d_call cdr3_length j_call v_call cdr3_aa
TRBD2 15 TRBJ2-7 TRBV2 CASRVLAGEGAEQYF
NA 16 TRBJ2-5 TRBV3-1 CASSQGRAGRQETQYF
NA 13 TRBJ2-7 TRBV2 CASSGLGGLEQYF
TRBD2 14 TRBJ2-2 TRBV27 CASSSTSISGELFF
NA 15 TRBJ1-6 TRBV5-1 CASSLGGRGGSPLRF
NA 15 TRBJ2-1 TRBV7-9 CACPAVSLLNNEQFF
NA 15 TRBJ2-3 TRBV15 CATSPGEGAWNVQYF
NA 12 TRBJ2-3 TRBV20-1 CSAHPSTDTQYF
TRBD2 14 TRBJ2-7 TRBV2 CASSDSGVTYEQYF
TRBD2 15 TRBJ2-3 TRBV20-1 CSARTSGGAGDTQYF
TRBD2 18 TRBJ2-5 TRBV7-7 CACSLGIRASGRAETQYF
TRBD2 14 TRBJ2-5 TRBV20-1 CSAGSGTSWETQYF
NA 15 TRBJ2-3 TRBV20-1 CSAREAGAKGNTQYF
NA 14 TRBJ1-1 TRBV11-2 CASSLHRDVTEAFF
NA 15 TRBJ1-3 TRBV6-1 CASSGGREGGNTIYF
NA 13 TRBJ1-6 TRBV29-1 CSVGGSNNSPLHF
NA 13 TRBJ1-2 TRBV30 CAWSVRNYGGYTF
NA 15 TRBJ2-2 TRBV10-3 CAIRGTGPNTGELFF
NA 14 TRBJ2-3 TRBV20-1 CSARASSAPDTQYF
TRBD1 15 TRBJ2-1 TRBV6-5 CASSTRPGTGREQFF
NA 14 TRBJ2-7 TRBV6-2/TRBV6-3 CASSAGQILQVQYF
NA 14 TRBJ1-1 TRBV12-3/TRBV12-4 CASSRGPTSTEAFF
NA 14 TRBJ1-6 TRBV6-1 CASSARLAESPLHF
NA 13 TRBJ1-5 TRBV12-3/TRBV12-4 CASSRQPEQPQHF
TRBD1 13 TRBJ2-2 TRBV5-1 CASSQGQPGELFF
NA 15 TRBJ1-2 TRBV11-1 CASSLGAQGGYGYTF
NA 12 TRBJ1-2 TRBV20-1 CSALGVEGRYTF
NA 15 TRBJ1-2 TRBV15 CATSRTSTGVPGYTF
NA 12 TRBJ2-2 TRBV28 CASSLRTGELFF
NA 13 TRBJ1-1 TRBV6-1 CASSSQVNTEAFF
TRBD2 17 TRBJ2-1 TRBV2 CASSPLSGGSLYNEQFF
NA 15 TRBJ1-1 TRBV11-2 CASSLKVQTNTEAFF
TRBD2 13 TRBJ2-1 TRBV2 CASRAGGSNEQFF
NA 12 TRBJ1-1 TRBV18 CASSLAEVEAFF
NA 17 TRBJ1-6 TRBV5-4 CASSPGGQAPYNSPLHF
TRBD2 16 TRBJ2-2 TRBV7-9 CASSTPAGGNTGELFF
NA 14 TRBJ1-1 TRBV11-2 CASSFPGGNTEAFF
NA 13 TRBJ1-1 TRBV7-9 CASSPQGNTEAFF